A single sample gave rise to the 28 T cell receptor beta chains below, sequenced in a study of shared clonotypes between healthy human individuals. This table comes from immunoSEQ multiplex PCR, and its TCRdb copy is limited to in-frame clones, with some not included. The profile shows around 600,000 clones, more than 95% of them singletons. The sequencing input was naive CD4+ T cells sorted from blood. Noted subset: CD45RA+ positively selected. The receptor source for this set is a woman younger than 45 in good health.

The chain is built from TRBV7-9 and TRBJ2-7; no reliable D call. V was cut by 1 base and J by 6 bases, with 4 bases left in between. Germline V gives CDR1 SEHNR, CDR2 FQNEAQ (reference sequence). The CDR3 spans 11 residues. CDR3 DNA: TGTGCCAGCAGCTTAGTTGCCGAGCAGTACTTC. Protein: CASSLVAEQYF.

CDR3: CAHGGQATGELFF. CDR3 DNA: TGTGCCCACGGGGGGCAGGCTACCGGGGAGCTGTTTTTT. This chain uses TRBV28 with TRBJ2-2, with D maybe TRBD2 (7 bases). The ends were cut back, 11 bases at V and 5 bases at J, with 15 bases in the middle. This CDR3 region has 13 residues. Germline values: CDR1 MDHEN, CDR2 SYDVKM.

This clone showed up just a few times. The J gene is TRBJ2-7, the V gene TRBV4-1, with D unresolved. CDR1 and CDR2 from the germline V gene are MGHRA and YSYEKL. V was shortened by 3 bases and J by 3 bases, with 18 bases between the two germline ends. The CDR3 runs to 16 residues. CDR3 bases: TGCGCCAGCAGCCAGGAACAAGGCCCTCAGAACTACGAGCAGTACTTC. Translation: CASSQEQGPQNYEQYF.

V gene TRBV4-1 combines with J gene TRBJ1-4; a weak D match, TRBD1 (5 bases). Between the trimmed V and J ends, which lost 3 bases and 4 bases, there was a span of 12 bases. This CDR3 is built from 15 residues. Germline CDR1 reads MGHRA; CDR2 reads YSYEKL. CDR3: CASSHAGGINEKLFF. In nucleotides, the CDR3 is TGCGCCAGCAGCCACGCGGGGGGGATTAATGAAAAACTGTTTTTT.

On this clone itself: The junction departs from the called germline gene at one end, perhaps through a read error. The chain carries TRBV28 and TRBJ1-1, with TRBD1 identical over 10 bases. There are 15 residues in the CDR3. The V gene's germline CDR1 is MDHEN and CDR2 SYDVKM. Written as DNA, the CDR3 is TGTGCCAGCAGATTATCGACAGGGGGCCTCTCTGAAGCTTTCTTT. It translates to CASRLSTGGLSEAFF.

This CDR3 is CASSFGGSGGNTIYF. CDR3 nucleotides: TGTGCCAGCAGTTTCGGGGGCAGTGGTGGAAACACCATATATTTT. The rearrangement joins TRBV28 to TRBJ1-3, with a tentative D call TRBD1 (6 bases). This CDR3 comprises 15 residues. Trimming removed 3 bases from V and 3 bases from J, with 12 bases in between. CDR1 MDHEN and CDR2 SYDVKM come from the germline V gene.

The chain couples TRBV28 to TRBJ2-7; the D call may be TRBD1 or TRBD2 (5 bases each). Germline V CDR1 and CDR2: MDHEN, SYDVKM. Trimming cost V 3 bases and J 2 bases, with 14 bases left between them. The CDR3 consists of 15 residues. Here the CDR3 reads CASSFPRDQAYEQYF. CDR3 DNA sequence: TGTGCCAGCAGTTTCCCCAGGGACCAAGCCTACGAGCAGTACTTC.

The chain couples TRBV7-9 to TRBJ2-7; 7 bases line up with TRBD2. CDR1 and CDR2 (germline): SEHNR, FQNEAQ (reference sequence). This CDR3 comprises 14 residues. V lost 3 bases and J lost 4; bases outside the gene matches: 6. The CDR3 region is CASSFMGEGYEQYF. CDR3 nucleotides: TGTGCCAGCAGCTTTATGGGGGAGGGTTACGAGCAGTACTTC. Based on the CDR3 plus reference TRBV7-9 and TRBJ2-7, the full variable domain is DTGVSQNPRHKITKRGQNVTFRCDPISEHNRLYWYRQTLGQGPEFLTYFQNEAQLEKSRLLSDRFSAERPKGSFSTLEIQRTEQGDSAMYLCASSFMGEGYEQYFGPGTRLTVT.

The chain recombines TRBV4-1 with TRBJ2-1, with 12 bases identical to TRBD2. CDR1 MGHRA and CDR2 YSYEKL come from the germline V gene. The CDR3 extends over 13 amino acids. Trimming removed 2 bases from V and 15 bases from J; junction bases left unmatched: 5. In DNA form, the CDR3 reads TGCGCCAGCAGCCAAATCCTAGCGGGAGGGCGGTTCTTC. Translated: CASSQILAGGRFF.

V gene TRBV6-4 combines with J gene TRBJ1-1, with D possibly TRBD1 on 6 matching bases. V was trimmed by 7 bases and J by 3 bases, leaving 15 bases between them. In germline, CDR1 is MRHNA, CDR2 SNTAGT. CDR3 size: 14 residues. In nucleotides, the CDR3 is TGTGCCAGCATCCTGGGGGCACGGGACACTGAAGCTTTCTTT. Amino acid sequence: CASILGARDTEAFF.

This chain joins TRBV28 and TRBJ2-7; TRBD1 matches at 8 bases. Germline V CDR1 and CDR2: MDHEN, SYDVKM. The CDR3 spans 15 residues. Trimming took 2 bases from V and 2 from J; bases not matched to a gene: 5. The DNA for the CDR3 is TGTGCCAGCAGTTTACTGGACAGGGTTCCCTACGAGCAGTACTTC. It specifies CASSLLDRVPYEQYF.

The V call is TRBV7-2, the J call TRBJ2-7, with 12 positions matching TRBD2. Per the germline V gene, CDR1 is SGHTA and CDR2 is FQGNSA. J lost 4 bases, V lost 10 bases, and 5 bases had no gene match. The CDR3 sequence is 13 residues long. CDR3 bases: TGTGCCACTTCTGGACTAGCGGGATACGAGCAGTACTTC. This encodes CATSGLAGYEQYF.

This chain connects TRBV6-6 to TRBJ1-3; D perhaps matches TRBD1 (5 bases). The CDR3 consists of 14 residues. Germline CDR1 MNHNY, CDR2 SVGAGI (reference sequence). V was cut by 0 bases and J by 4 bases, with 7 bases left in between. CDR3: CASSYSGDGNTIYF. The CDR3 DNA reads as TGTGCCAGCAGTTACTCGGGGGACGGAAACACCATATATTTT.

The J gene is TRBJ2-5, the V gene TRBV19, with D unresolved. The CDR3 loop spans 16 amino acids. Between the trimmed V and J ends, which lost 3 bases and 4 bases, there was a span of 18 bases. The germline V gene has CDR1 LNHDA and CDR2 SQIVND (reference sequence). CDR3 protein: CASSIPGPRWRETQYF. The DNA of the CDR3 is TGTGCCAGTAGTATTCCGGGCCCAAGGTGGCGAGAGACCCAGTACTTC.

V gene TRBV18 combines with J gene TRBJ1-3; D may be TRBD1 (5 bases). Looked up from germline, CDR1 is KGHSH and CDR2 is LQKENI. The CDR3 runs 13 residues. The germline V and J ends were trimmed by 3 bases and 7 bases, with 10 bases remaining between them. The CDR3 here is CASSPPGINTIYF. The CDR3 DNA reads as TGTGCCAGCTCACCGCCAGGGATTAACACCATATATTTT.

The rearrangement joins TRBV30 to TRBJ1-5; tentative D call: TRBD1 (5 bases). There are 15 residues in the CDR3. Deletions cut 3 bases from V and 0 bases from J, with 12 bases between. Germline CDR1 reads GTSNPN; CDR2 reads SVGIG (reference sequence). The DNA for the CDR3 is TGTGCCTGGAGCCTCCGGGGCCTTAGCAATCAGCCCCAGCATTTT. This encodes CAWSLRGLSNQPQHF.

The gene calls are TRBV7-3 and TRBJ2-1, with 9 bases that match TRBD2. V trimming: 5 bases; J trimming: 1 base; junction bases outside the gene matches: 6. CDR1 and CDR2 from the germline V gene are SGHTA and FQGTGA. The CDR3 has 16 amino acids. This CDR3 reads CASSKIAGVSYNEQFF. The CDR3, as DNA: TGTGCCAGCAGCAAGATAGCGGGAGTTTCCTACAATGAGCAGTTCTTC.

The gene calls are TRBV5-4 and TRBJ2-3; 8 bases are a match to TRBD1. CDR3 length: 17 residues. V was pared by 4 bases and J by 4 bases, with 14 bases of the junction left unmatched. Germline V gives CDR1 SGHNT, CDR2 YYREEE (reference sequence). The CDR3 spells CASSALGTGGLADTQYF. As DNA, the CDR3 is TGTGCCAGCAGCGCCCTGGGCACAGGGGGACTGGCAGATACGCAGTATTTT. The full variable domain, rest sourced from reference TRBV5-4 and TRBJ2-3, is ETGVTQSPTHLIKTRGQQVTLRCSSQSGHNTVSWYQQALGQGPQFIFQYYREEENGRGNFPPRFSGLQFPNYSSELNVNALELDDSALYLCASSALGTGGLADTQYFGPGTRLTVL.

As DNA, the CDR3 is TGTGCCAGCAGTTACTCTTCAGGGGGCGCAGGTCAGCCCCAGCATTTT. As protein: CASSYSSGGAGQPQHF. This rearrangement joins TRBV6-6 to TRBJ1-5; 8 nucleotides agree with TRBD1. Germline V CDR1 and CDR2: MNHNY, SVGAGI (reference sequence). This CDR3 comprises 16 residues. J was trimmed by 6 bases and V by 0 bases; bases with no gene match: 7.

The rearrangement links TRBV28 to TRBJ2-5; a possible D gene is TRBD1 (6 bases). The V gene's germline CDR1 is MDHEN and CDR2 SYDVKM. The CDR3 is made up of 15 amino acids. Deletions cut 1 base from V and 2 bases from J, with 11 bases between. DNA for the CDR3: TGTGCCAGCAGTTTATATTCGACAGGACAAGAGACCCAGTACTTC. Encoded protein: CASSLYSTGQETQYF.

This chain connects TRBV10-3 to TRBJ2-2; the match to TRBD2 covers 9 bases. The CDR3 length is 15 residues. The trim removed 10 bases at V and 7 bases at J, leaving 13 bases unmatched. In germline, CDR1 is ENHRY, CDR2 SYGVKD. For the CDR3, the DNA is TGTGCCACCGCTACTCTAGCGGGGCGGGGCGGGGAGCTGTTTTTT. Its protein is CATATLAGRGGELFF.

The chain has TRBV5-1 and TRBJ1-1; 7 positions agree with TRBD1. After removal of 0 bases from V and 7 bases from J, the junction contained 12 bases not matched to a gene. The CDR3 extends over 16 amino acids. From germline, CDR1 is SGHRS and CDR2 YFSETQ. CDR3 DNA sequence: TGCGCCAGCAGCTTGGCCGGTGAGAGGACAGGTGATGAAGCTTTCTTT. Translated, it gives CASSLAGERTGDEAFF. Complete variable domain (other parts from reference TRBV5-1 and TRBJ1-1): KAGVTQTPRYLIKTRGQQVTLSCSPISGHRSVSWYQQTPGQGLQFLFEYFSETQRNKGNFPGRFSGRQFSNSRSEMNVSTLELGDSALYLCASSLAGERTGDEAFFGQGTRLTVV.

Only one count was recorded for this clone. This sequence joins TRBV29-1 and TRBJ2-3; D is possibly TRBD2 (5 bases). CDR1 SQVTM and CDR2 ANQGSEA come from the germline V gene. V dropped 8 bases and J dropped 2 bases, with 14 bases sitting between them. This CDR3 is 13 amino acids long. The CDR3 bases are TGCAGCTCTTCGTGGGAGTTCACAGATACGCAGTATTTT. Its protein product is CSSSWEFTDTQYF.

CDR3 bases: TGTGCCAGCAGCTTAGGGGCGGGAGGGTCCTACGAGCAGTACTTC. This translates into CASSLGAGGSYEQYF. The chain links TRBV7-7 to TRBJ2-7; 9 nucleotides align to TRBD2. Per the germline V gene, CDR1 is SSHAT and CDR2 is FNYEAQ (reference sequence). CDR3 length: 15 amino acids. The ends lost 1 base at V and 1 base at J; junction bases unmatched: 2.

This chain joins TRBV19 and TRBJ2-5; no reliable D call. CDR1 and CDR2 from the germline V gene are LNHDA and SQIVND (reference sequence). This CDR3 contains 11 residues. V shed 4 bases and J shed 2 bases, with 2 bases lying between them. CDR3 loop: CASSRQETQYF. CDR3 DNA: TGTGCCAGTAGTAGGCAAGAGACCCAGTACTTC.

This sequence joins TRBV6-5 and TRBJ2-1, with a weak D call TRBD2 (5 bases). This CDR3 is built from 15 residues. CDR1 is MNHEY and CDR2 is SVGAGI in the germline V gene. V lost 6 bases to trimming and J lost 5 bases, with 17 bases between them. In DNA, the CDR3 is TGTGCCAGCAGGGTAGATCCGGGGTCACACAATGAGCAGTTCTTC. Protein product: CASRVDPGSHNEQFF.

This CDR3 is CASSKGSVPWYGYTF. The CDR3 coding sequence is TGTGCCAGCAGTAAGGGTAGCGTGCCGTGGTATGGCTACACCTTC. The rearrangement joins TRBV28 to TRBJ1-2; no clear D. Trimming stripped 5 bases from V and 5 bases from J, with 18 bases between. Germline V gene data show CDR1 as MDHEN and CDR2 as SYDVKM. The CDR3 is made up of 15 amino acids.

The V and J genes are TRBV28 and TRBJ1-5; D is undetermined. There are 14 residues in the CDR3. Germline V gene sequence: CDR1 MDHEN, CDR2 SYDVKM. V was shortened by 4 bases and J by 0 bases, with 7 bases between the two germline ends. DNA for the CDR3: TGTGCCAGCAGTTCCACGCATAGCAATCAGCCCCAGCATTTT. This translates into CASSSTHSNQPQHF.